These 18 T cell receptor beta chains originate from one sample sequenced in a study of beta chain features in type 1 diabetes. Isolated RNA was reverse transcribed in full, so expressed TCRB transcripts were sequenced. The assay was immunoSEQ multiplex PCR, and TCRdb's table has in-frame clones only and misses some. Of around 300,000 clones listed, roughly 9.6% are singletons. Sequenced: naive CD4+ T cells from blood. These receptors came from a woman aged 30 to 39 in good health.

This clone showed up just a few times. The chain joins TRBV9 to TRBJ2-2, with 8 bases aligning to TRBD2. This CDR3 contains 16 residues. Germline loops: CDR1 SGDLS, CDR2 YYNGEE. Losses at the gene ends were 0 bases for V and 2 bases for J; bases not matched to a gene: 3. The CDR3 DNA follows: TGTGCCAGCAGCGTAGTCACTAGCGGTAACACCGGGGAGCTGTTTTTT. Residues: CASSVVTSGNTGELFF.

CDR3 amino acids: CASSLQGLSQEGYTF. The CDR3 DNA follows: TGCGCCAGCAGCCTGCAAGGACTCAGCCAGGAGGGCTACACCTTC. This chain joins TRBV5-1 and TRBJ1-2, with unresolved D. The CDR3 spans 15 residues. Germline V gene sequence: CDR1 SGHRS, CDR2 YFSETQ. The V gene lost 4 bases and the J gene lost 8 bases, with 21 bases spanning the gap.

This clone was seen more than once but under ten times. This sequence joins TRBV18 and TRBJ2-7; D is unclear. The CDR3 sequence is 15 residues long. Germline V gives CDR1 KGHSH, CDR2 LQKENI. The V end was cut by 3 bases, the J end by 4 bases, with 16 bases between. CDR3 DNA: TGTGCCAGCTCACCCACAGCCGCATCCCCTTACGAGCAGTACTTC. Amino acid sequence: CASSPTAASPYEQYF.

The V gene is TRBV29-1, the J gene TRBJ2-7; 8 nucleotides align to TRBD1. Trimming cost V 7 bases and J 5 bases; bases outside gene matches: 4. Germline V gene data show CDR1 as SQVTM and CDR2 as ANQGSEA. This CDR3 is built from 11 residues. The CDR3 sequence: CSADRDHEQYF. CDR3 nucleotide sequence: TGCAGCGCGGACAGGGACCACGAGCAGTACTTC.

The chain is built from TRBV6-5 and TRBJ1-2; D uncertain. The CDR3 totals 15 residues. CDR1 and CDR2 from the germline V gene are MNHEY and SVGAGI. V lost 2 bases and J lost 6, with 16 bases in between. CDR3: CASSYRRGTQHGYTF. Written as DNA, the CDR3 is TGTGCCAGCAGTTACCGACGGGGAACACAACATGGCTACACCTTC.

V is TRBV6-5 and J is TRBJ2-5, with TRBD2 matching over 9 bases. Germline trimming cut 6 bases from V and 6 bases from J; bases unmatched to any gene: 8. Per the germline V gene, CDR1 is MNHEY and CDR2 is SVGAGI. CDR3 length equals 14 residues. This CDR3 reads CASRGSGSLQTQYF. The CDR3 DNA reads TGTGCCAGCAGGGGTAGCGGGAGTTTACAGACCCAGTACTTC.

The gene calls are TRBV19 and TRBJ2-1, with a tentative D call TRBD1 (6 bases). Trimming removed 5 bases at V and 1 base at J, with 15 bases between. CDR3 length: 16 amino acids. The V gene's germline CDR1 is LNHDA and CDR2 SQIVND (reference sequence). The CDR3 DNA sequence: TGTGCCAGTAGTTTCAGAACAGGGTCATCCTACAATGAGCAGTTCTTC. This encodes CASSFRTGSSYNEQFF.

This chain links TRBV7-6 with TRBJ2-3; 7 bases agree with TRBD1. Germline CDR1 reads SGHVS; CDR2 reads FNYEAQ. V was pared by 4 bases and J by 4 bases, with 5 bases of the junction left unmatched. The CDR3 is 14 residues long. The CDR3 here is CASSSRGRSDTQYF. Written as DNA, the CDR3 is TGTGCCAGCAGCTCTAGGGGGCGATCAGATACGCAGTATTTT.

J is TRBJ2-1 and V is TRBV2; 8 bases line up with TRBD2. Germline CDR1 is SNHLY and CDR2 is FYNNEI. Trimming at V came to 6 bases and at J to 4 bases, leaving 8 bases not matched to a gene. The CDR3 runs 15 residues. CDR3 coding DNA: TGTGCCAGCAGCGCTTGGACTAGCAATTACAATGAGCAGTTCTTC. It codes for CASSAWTSNYNEQFF.

V usage is TRBV5-1 and J usage is TRBJ2-1, with a weak D call TRBD1 (6 bases). Germline V gene lookup returns CDR1 SGHRS and CDR2 YFSETQ. The CDR3 is made up of 15 amino acids. Trimming cost V 5 bases and J 4 bases, with 16 bases left between them. The chain's CDR3 is CASRTGLGQYNEQFF. The CDR3 DNA reads as TGCGCCAGCAGAACAGGGCTAGGGCAATACAATGAGCAGTTCTTC.

V gene TRBV7-2 combines with J gene TRBJ2-7; 12 bases fit TRBD2. Germline CDR1 SGHTA, CDR2 FQGNSA. The CDR3 loop spans 15 amino acids. V lost 2 bases to trimming and J lost 6 bases; unmatched junction nucleotides: 5. The CDR3 nucleotides are TGTGCCAGCAGCTTACGACTAGCGGGAGCTCCCGAGCAGTACTTC. Encoded protein: CASSLRLAGAPEQYF.

V gene TRBV10-3 combines with J gene TRBJ1-1; D perhaps matches TRBD1 (6 bases). The CDR3 totals 13 residues. V was cut by 4 bases and J by 11 bases, with 17 bases left in between. Germline CDR1 is ENHRY and CDR2 is SYGVKD. The CDR3 spells CAISGGQIDGAFF. DNA for the CDR3: TGTGCCATCAGTGGCGGACAGATCGACGGGGCTTTCTTT.

A few counts support this clone. The J gene is TRBJ2-7, the V gene TRBV7-9, with TRBD1 matching 8 bases. V was clipped by 5 bases and J by 4 bases; unmatched bases: 10. CDR1 and CDR2 from the germline V gene are SEHNR and FQNEAQ (reference sequence). The length of the CDR3 is 15 residues. CDR3 coding DNA: TGTGCCAGCAGCCGAGTGGGACAGGAGCAGTACGAGCAGTACTTC. The encoded protein is CASSRVGQEQYEQYF.

This clone was picked up a small number of times. The rearrangement links TRBV6-5 to TRBJ2-7; 9 nucleotides match TRBD1. CDR3 length: 15 residues. After removal of 6 bases from V and 2 bases from J, the junction contained 8 bases not matched to a gene. Germline V gene data show CDR1 as MNHEY and CDR2 as SVGAGI. CDR3: CASSPGTGLTYEQYF. Here the CDR3 DNA reads TGTGCCAGCAGCCCCGGGACAGGGCTTACCTACGAGCAGTACTTC.

A few counts support this clone. The chain uses TRBV30 and TRBJ2-5; no definite D call. The CDR3 is made up of 13 amino acids. Deletions cut 3 bases from V and 5 bases from J, with 13 bases between. The germline gives CDR1 GTSNPN, CDR2 SVGIG (reference sequence). CDR3 sequence: CAWSAHSWETQYF. The CDR3 region has the DNA TGTGCCTGGAGCGCCCACTCTTGGGAGACCCAGTACTTC.

The table lists this clone with a few counts. This chain joins TRBV29-1 and TRBJ2-7; 8 bases are a match to TRBD1. V trimming: 7 bases; J trimming: 0 bases; junction bases outside the gene matches: 5. Germline-derived CDR1 and CDR2 are SQVTM and ANQGSEA. This CDR3 region has 13 residues. The CDR3 nucleotides read TGCAGCGCAAGGGGACAGGCCTCCTACGAGCAGTACTTC. This encodes CSARGQASYEQYF.

The sample holds a few counts of this clone. This rearrangement joins TRBV7-9 to TRBJ2-3; TRBD2 matches 14 bases. The length of the CDR3 is 15 residues. With V trimmed by 5 bases and J by 4 bases, 2 bases remained unmatched. Germline lookup yields CDR1 SEHNR and CDR2 FQNEAQ (reference sequence). CDR3 amino acids: CASSPTSGRADTQYF. The CDR3 nucleotides are TGTGCCAGCAGCCCGACTAGCGGGAGGGCAGATACGCAGTATTTT. Drawing the rest from reference TRBV7-9 and TRBJ2-3, the complete variable domain is DTGVSQNPRHKITKRGQNVTFRCDPISEHNRLYWYRQTLGQGPEFLTYFQNEAQLEKSRLLSDRFSAERPKGSFSTLEIQRTEQGDSAMYLCASSPTSGRADTQYFGPGTRLTVL.

The genes are TRBV4-3 and TRBJ2-2; maybe TRBD1 (5 bases). The length of the CDR3 is 16 residues. Germline-derived CDR1 and CDR2 are LGHNA and YSLEER. Trimming removed 4 bases from V and 5 bases from J, with 17 bases in between. The CDR3 loop is CASSLQGLGNTGELFF. The DNA for the CDR3 is TGCGCCAGCAGCCTCCAGGGTCTCGGAAATACCGGGGAGCTGTTTTTT.